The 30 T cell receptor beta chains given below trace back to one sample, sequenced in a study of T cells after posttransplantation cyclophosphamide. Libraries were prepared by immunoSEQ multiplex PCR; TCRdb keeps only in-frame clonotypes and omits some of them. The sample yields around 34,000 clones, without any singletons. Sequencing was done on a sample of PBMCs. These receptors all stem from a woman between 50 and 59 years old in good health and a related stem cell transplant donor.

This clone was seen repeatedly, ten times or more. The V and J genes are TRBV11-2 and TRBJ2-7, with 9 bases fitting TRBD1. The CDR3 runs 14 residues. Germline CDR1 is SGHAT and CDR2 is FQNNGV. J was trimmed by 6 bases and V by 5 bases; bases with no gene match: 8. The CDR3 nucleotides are TGTGCCAGCAGCACGGGACAGGGTTCTTTCGAGCAGTACTTC. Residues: CASSTGQGSFEQYF. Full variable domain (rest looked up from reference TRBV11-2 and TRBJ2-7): EAGVAQSPRYKIIEKRQSVAFWCNPISGHATLYWYQQILGQGPKLLIQFQNNGVVDDSQLPKDRFSAERLKGVDSTLKIQPAKLEDSAVYLCASSTGQGSFEQYFGPGTRLTVT.

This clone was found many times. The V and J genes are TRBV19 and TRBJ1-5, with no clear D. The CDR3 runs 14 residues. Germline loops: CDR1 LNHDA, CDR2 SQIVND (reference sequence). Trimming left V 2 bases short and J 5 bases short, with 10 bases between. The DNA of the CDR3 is TGTGCCAGTAGTATACGGGTTTCGGATCAGCCCCAGCATTTT. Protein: CASSIRVSDQPQHF.

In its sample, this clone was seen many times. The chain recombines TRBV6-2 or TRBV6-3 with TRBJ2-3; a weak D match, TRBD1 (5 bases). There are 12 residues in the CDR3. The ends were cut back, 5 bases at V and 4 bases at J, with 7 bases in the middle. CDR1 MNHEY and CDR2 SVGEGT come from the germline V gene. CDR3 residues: CASSRTPDTQYF. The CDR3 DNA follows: TGTGCCAGCAGTCGGACACCAGATACGCAGTATTTT.

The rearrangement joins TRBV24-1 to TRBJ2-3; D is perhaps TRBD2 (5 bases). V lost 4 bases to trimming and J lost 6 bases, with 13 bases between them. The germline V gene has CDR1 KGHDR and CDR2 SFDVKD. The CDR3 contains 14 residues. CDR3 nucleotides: TGTGCCACCAGTGAACCTACTAGATACGATACGCAGTATTTT. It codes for CATSEPTRYDTQYF.

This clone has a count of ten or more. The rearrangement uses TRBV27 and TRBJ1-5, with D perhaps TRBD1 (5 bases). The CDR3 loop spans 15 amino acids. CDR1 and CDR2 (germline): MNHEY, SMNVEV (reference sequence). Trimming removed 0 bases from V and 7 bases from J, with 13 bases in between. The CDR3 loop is CASSLSWQGVQPQHF. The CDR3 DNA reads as TGTGCCAGCAGTTTATCGTGGCAGGGTGTGCAGCCCCAGCATTTT.

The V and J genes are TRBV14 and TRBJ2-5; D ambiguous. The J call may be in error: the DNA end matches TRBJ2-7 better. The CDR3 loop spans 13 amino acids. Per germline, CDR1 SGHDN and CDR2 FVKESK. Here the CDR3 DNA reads TGTGCCAGCAGCGAAAGGTTAGCATCCGAGCAGTACTTC. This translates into CASSERLASEQYF.

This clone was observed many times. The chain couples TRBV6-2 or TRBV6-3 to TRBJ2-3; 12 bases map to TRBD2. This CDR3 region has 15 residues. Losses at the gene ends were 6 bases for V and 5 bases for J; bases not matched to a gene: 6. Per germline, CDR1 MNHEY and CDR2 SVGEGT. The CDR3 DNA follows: TGTGCCAGCAGCCCACTAGCGGGAGGTGGAGATACGCAGTATTTT. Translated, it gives CASSPLAGGGDTQYF.

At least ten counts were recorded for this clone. The CDR3 bases are TGTGCCAGCAGCCAAGACAGGGGGCGCAACGAGCAGTACTTC. Its translation is CASSQDRGRNEQYF. J is TRBJ2-7 and V is TRBV11-1, with 10 bases identical to TRBD1. Losses at the gene ends were 5 bases for V and 5 bases for J; bases not matched to a gene: 6. CDR3 length: 14 residues. Germline V gene sequence: CDR1 SGHAT, CDR2 FQDESV (reference sequence). The whole variable domain, remainder taken from reference TRBV11-1 and TRBJ2-7, is EAEVAQSPRYKITEKSQAVAFWCDPISGHATLYWYRQILGQGPELLVQFQDESVVDDSQLPKDRFSAERLKGVDSTLKIQPAELGDSAMYLCASSQDRGRNEQYFGPGTRLTVT.

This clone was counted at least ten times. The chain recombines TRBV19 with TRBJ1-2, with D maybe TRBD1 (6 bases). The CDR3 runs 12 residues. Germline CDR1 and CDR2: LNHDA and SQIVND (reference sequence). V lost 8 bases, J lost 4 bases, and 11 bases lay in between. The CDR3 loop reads CASGAGAYGYTF. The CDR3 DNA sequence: TGTGCCAGTGGAGCGGGGGCCTATGGCTACACCTTC.

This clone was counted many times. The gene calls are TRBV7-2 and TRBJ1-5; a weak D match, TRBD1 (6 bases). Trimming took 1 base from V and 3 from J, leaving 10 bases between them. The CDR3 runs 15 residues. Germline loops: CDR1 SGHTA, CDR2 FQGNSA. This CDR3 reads CASSLEQGFNQPQHF. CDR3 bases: TGTGCCAGCAGCTTAGAACAGGGATTCAATCAGCCCCAGCATTTT.

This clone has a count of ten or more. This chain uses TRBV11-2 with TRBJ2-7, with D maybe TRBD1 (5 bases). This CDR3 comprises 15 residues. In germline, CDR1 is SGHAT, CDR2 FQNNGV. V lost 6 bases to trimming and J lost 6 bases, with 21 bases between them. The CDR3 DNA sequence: TGTGCCAGCAGTCACTCATCCCAGGGCCTGGTCGAGCAGTACTTC. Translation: CASSHSSQGLVEQYF.

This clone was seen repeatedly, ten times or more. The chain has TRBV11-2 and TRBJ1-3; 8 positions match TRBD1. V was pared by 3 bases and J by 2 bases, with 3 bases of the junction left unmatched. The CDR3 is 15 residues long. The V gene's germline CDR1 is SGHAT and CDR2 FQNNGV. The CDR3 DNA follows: TGTGCCAGCAGCTTCCAGGACAGGGCTGGAAACACCATATATTTT. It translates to CASSFQDRAGNTIYF.

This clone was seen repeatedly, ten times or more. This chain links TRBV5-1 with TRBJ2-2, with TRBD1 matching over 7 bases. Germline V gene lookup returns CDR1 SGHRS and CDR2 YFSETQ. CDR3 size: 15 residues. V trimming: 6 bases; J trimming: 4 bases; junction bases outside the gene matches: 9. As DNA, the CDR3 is TGCGCCAGCAACGGGGCTGCAGGGGGCACCGGGGAGCTGTTTTTT. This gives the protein CASNGAAGGTGELFF.

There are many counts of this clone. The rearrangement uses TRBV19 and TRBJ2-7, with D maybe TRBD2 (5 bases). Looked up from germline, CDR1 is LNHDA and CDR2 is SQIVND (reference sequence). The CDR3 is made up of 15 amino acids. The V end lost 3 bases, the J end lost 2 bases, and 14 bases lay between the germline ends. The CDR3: CASSMKLGRAYEQYF. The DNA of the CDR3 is TGTGCCAGTAGTATGAAGCTAGGGCGGGCCTACGAGCAGTACTTC.

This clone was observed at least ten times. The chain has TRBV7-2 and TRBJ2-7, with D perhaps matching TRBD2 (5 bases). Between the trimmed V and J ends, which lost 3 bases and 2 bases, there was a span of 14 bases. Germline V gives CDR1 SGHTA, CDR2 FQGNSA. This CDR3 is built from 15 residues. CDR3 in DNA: TGTGCCAGCAGCTTGGAACTAGTAGGAACCTACGAGCAGTACTTC. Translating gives CASSLELVGTYEQYF.

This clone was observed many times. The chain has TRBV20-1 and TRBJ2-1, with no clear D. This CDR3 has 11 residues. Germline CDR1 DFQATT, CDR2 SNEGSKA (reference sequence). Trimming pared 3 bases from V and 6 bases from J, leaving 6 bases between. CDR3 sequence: CSASVFNEQFF. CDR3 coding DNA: TGCAGTGCTAGCGTTTTCAATGAGCAGTTCTTC.

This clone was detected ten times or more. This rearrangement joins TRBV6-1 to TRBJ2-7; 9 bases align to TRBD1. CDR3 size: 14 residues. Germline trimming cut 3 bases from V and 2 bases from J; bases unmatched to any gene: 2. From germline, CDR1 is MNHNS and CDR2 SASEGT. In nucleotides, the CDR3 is TGTGCCAGCAGTGAGTGGGACAGGGCCTACGAGCAGTACTTC. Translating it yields CASSEWDRAYEQYF.

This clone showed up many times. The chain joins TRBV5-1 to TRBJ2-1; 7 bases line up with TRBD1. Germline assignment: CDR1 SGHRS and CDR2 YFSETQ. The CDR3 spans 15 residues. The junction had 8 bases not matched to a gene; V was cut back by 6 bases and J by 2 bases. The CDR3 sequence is CASTRRQGTYNEQFF. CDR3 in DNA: TGCGCCAGCACCCGTAGACAGGGAACCTACAATGAGCAGTTCTTC. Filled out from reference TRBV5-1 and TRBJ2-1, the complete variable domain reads KAGVTQTPRYLIKTRGQQVTLSCSPISGHRSVSWYQQTPGQGLQFLFEYFSETQRNKGNFPGRFSGRQFSNSRSEMNVSTLELGDSALYLCASTRRQGTYNEQFFGPGTRLTVL.

The CDR3 protein is CASSFDGLTTTDTQYF. In DNA, the CDR3 is TGCGCCAGCAGCTTCGATGGACTGACTACCACAGATACGCAGTATTTT. V gene TRBV5-1 combines with J gene TRBJ2-3; D may be TRBD2 (5 bases). In germline, CDR1 is SGHRS, CDR2 YFSETQ. The CDR3 has 16 residues. The V gene lost 2 bases and the J gene lost 2 bases, with 15 bases spanning the gap.

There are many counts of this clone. CDR3 DNA sequence: TGTGCCAGCAGCCAAGTGACTCCGCGCCCCTACGAGCAGTACTTC. Residues: CASSQVTPRPYEQYF. V usage is TRBV4-2 and J usage is TRBJ2-7; D call uncertain. Germline CDR1 LGHNA, CDR2 YNFKEQ. V was shortened by 1 base and J by 2 bases, with 12 bases between the two germline ends. The CDR3 has 15 residues.

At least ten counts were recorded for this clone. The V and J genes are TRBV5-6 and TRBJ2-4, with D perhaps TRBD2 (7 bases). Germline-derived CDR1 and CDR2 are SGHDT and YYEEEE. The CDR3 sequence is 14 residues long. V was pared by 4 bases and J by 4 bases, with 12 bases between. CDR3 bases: TGTGCCAGCAGCCTAGAGGGGGGGAAAAACATTCAGTACTTC. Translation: CASSLEGGKNIQYF. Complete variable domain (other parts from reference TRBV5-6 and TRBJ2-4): DAGVTQSPTHLIKTRGQQVTLRCSPKSGHDTVSWYQQALGQGPQFIFQYYEEEERQRGNFPDRFSGHQFPNYSSELNVNALLLGDSALYLCASSLEGGKNIQYFGAGTRLSVL.

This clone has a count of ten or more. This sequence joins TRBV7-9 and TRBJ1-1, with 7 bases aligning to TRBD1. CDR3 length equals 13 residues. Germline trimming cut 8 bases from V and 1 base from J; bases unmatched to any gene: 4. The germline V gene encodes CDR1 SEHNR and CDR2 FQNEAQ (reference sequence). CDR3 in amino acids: CASRPGGNTEAFF. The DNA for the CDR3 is TGTGCCAGCCGACCAGGGGGGAACACTGAAGCTTTCTTT.

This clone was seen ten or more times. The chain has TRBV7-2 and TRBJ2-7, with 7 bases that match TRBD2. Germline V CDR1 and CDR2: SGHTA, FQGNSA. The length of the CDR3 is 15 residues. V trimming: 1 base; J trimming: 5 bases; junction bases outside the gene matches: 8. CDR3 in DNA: TGTGCCAGCAGCTTAGTCAGCGGGAAGTGGGACGAGCAGTACTTC. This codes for CASSLVSGKWDEQYF.

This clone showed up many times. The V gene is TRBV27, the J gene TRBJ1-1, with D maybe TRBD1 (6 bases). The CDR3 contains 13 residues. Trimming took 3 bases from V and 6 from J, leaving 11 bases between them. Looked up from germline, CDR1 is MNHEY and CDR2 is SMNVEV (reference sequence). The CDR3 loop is CASSFVRGSEAFF. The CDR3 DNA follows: TGTGCCAGCAGTTTTGTCAGGGGTTCTGAAGCTTTCTTT.

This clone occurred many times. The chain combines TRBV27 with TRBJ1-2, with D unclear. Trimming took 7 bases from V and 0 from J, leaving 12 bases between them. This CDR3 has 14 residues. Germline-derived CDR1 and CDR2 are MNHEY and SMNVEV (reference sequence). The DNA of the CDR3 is TGTGCCAGCACCCCGGGGAGCACTAACTATGGCTACACCTTC. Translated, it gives CASTPGSTNYGYTF.

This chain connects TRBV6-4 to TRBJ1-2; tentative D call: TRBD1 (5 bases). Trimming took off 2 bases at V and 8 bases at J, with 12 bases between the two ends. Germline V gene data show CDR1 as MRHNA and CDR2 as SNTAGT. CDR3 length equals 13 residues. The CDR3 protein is CASSDGAEGGYTF. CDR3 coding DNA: TGTGCCAGCAGTGACGGGGCCGAGGGGGGCTACACCTTC.

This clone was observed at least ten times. Here the CDR3 reads CASSRGGEGLNEQFF. As DNA, the CDR3 is TGTGCCAGCAGCCGGGGCGGGGAAGGCCTCAATGAGCAGTTCTTC. The chain employs TRBV7-9 and TRBJ2-1, with D perhaps matching TRBD2 (6 bases). CDR1 and CDR2 (germline): SEHNR, FQNEAQ (reference sequence). This CDR3 comprises 15 residues. V lost 5 bases, J lost 6 bases, and 17 bases lay in between.

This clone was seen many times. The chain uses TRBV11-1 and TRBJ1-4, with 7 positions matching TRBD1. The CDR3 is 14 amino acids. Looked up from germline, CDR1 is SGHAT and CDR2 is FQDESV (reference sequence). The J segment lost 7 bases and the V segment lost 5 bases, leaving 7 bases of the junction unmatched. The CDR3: CASSIDREGEKLFF. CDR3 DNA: TGTGCCAGCAGCATAGACAGGGAAGGTGAAAAACTGTTTTTT.

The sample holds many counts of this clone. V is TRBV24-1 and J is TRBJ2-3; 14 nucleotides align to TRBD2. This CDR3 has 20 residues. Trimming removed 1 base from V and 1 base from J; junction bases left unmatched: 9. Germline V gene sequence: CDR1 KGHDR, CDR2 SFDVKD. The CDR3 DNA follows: TGTGCCACCAGTGATTTCCAGAGACTAGCGGGAGGGTACGGCACAGATACGCAGTATTTT. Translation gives CATSDFQRLAGGYGTDTQYF.

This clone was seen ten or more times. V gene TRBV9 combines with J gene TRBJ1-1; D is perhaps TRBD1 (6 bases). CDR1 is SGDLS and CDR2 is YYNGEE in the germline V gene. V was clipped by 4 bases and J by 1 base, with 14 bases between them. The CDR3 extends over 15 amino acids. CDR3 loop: CASSPRTETNTEAFF. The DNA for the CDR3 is TGTGCCAGCAGCCCTCGGACAGAAACGAACACTGAAGCTTTCTTT.